What follows is one TCR beta chain and its context. Its specificity is not known. Trimming stripped 7 bases from V and 3 bases from J, with 16 bases between. CDR1 MNHNS and CDR2 SASEGT come from the germline V gene. The CDR3 contains 14 residues. The sample belongs to a study of cytomegalovirus exposure and HLA in healthy donors. As for the study in general: Samples from HLA-typed donors yielded some 85 million unique TCRs in an early data release. Of all 400 or so donors who were genotyped, roughly 85% belonged to the Caucasian-associated ancestry cluster. Regarding the study as a whole: When a later analysis was performed, an Asian-associated ancestry cluster reportedly had fewer N-insertions than the roughly 630-donor mean. Later on, an analysis found that several of the most significant clusters appeared to be linked to common viral pathogens, which included parvovirus B19.

It was with 60 Vbeta and 13 Jbeta primers that the PCR ran. Assay used: immunoSEQ multiplex PCR; TCRdb lists only in-frame clones, some missing. The table lists approximately 140,000 clones, 65% to 85% of them singletons. The sequenced sample was PBMCs. The sequence was collected from a male donor in good health and CMV-seronegative. V is TRBV6-1 and J is TRBJ2-7; no firm D call. CDR3 protein: CASNPIWQFYEQYF. The CDR3 coding sequence is TGTGCCAGCAACCCAATCTGGCAGTTCTACGAGCAGTACTTC.